This T cell receptor (beta chain) comes out of a study of blood T cell repertoires in COVID-19. About the study: T cells, B-cell-depleted T cells, or PBMCs supplied cDNA or gDNA.

Original processing notes: Reference gene primer amplification gave estimated nucleated cell counts. Method: immunoSEQ multiplex PCR; TCRdb's copy keeps in-frame clones and lacks some. V and J calls and clone size are copied from that table; D and trimming were computed from the DNA. The data contain about 150,000 clones, 83% of them seen just once; the ten biggest clones take up 9.5% to 13%. Enrollment of patients from Seattle took place during active infection, with longitudinal follow-up. The specimen was peripheral blood. The sequence was collected from a woman aged 60-75 years with COVID-19, enrolled during active disease.

CDR3 nucleotides: TGTGCCAGCAGCTTGGTGGTTTTGCGTGAAAAACTGTTTTTT. It specifies CASSLVVLREKLFF. V usage is TRBV5-8 and J usage is TRBJ1-4; D gene unclear. Between the trimmed V and J ends, which lost 0 bases and 7 bases, there was a span of 10 bases. CDR3 length equals 14 residues. Per the germline V gene, CDR1 is SGHTS and CDR2 is YDEGEE.